The clone carrying this T cell receptor beta chain was recorded only once. This specimen comes from a study of OX40 agonist ivuxolimab in advanced cancers. The CDR3 covers 15 residues. Germline lookup yields CDR1 LNHDA and CDR2 SQIVND (reference sequence). V shed 6 bases and J shed 0 bases, with 11 bases lying between them. TCRdb's copy holds only in-frame clones and misses some; the assay was immunoSEQ multiplex PCR. The repertoire holds tens of thousands of clones, with about 92% as singletons. The genes are TRBV19 and TRBJ1-4, with D possibly TRBD1 on 5 matching bases. The sequencing used CD4+ or CD8+ T cells sorted from blood, collected in a trial of the OX40 agonist ivuxolimab. The clonotype comes from an adult with an advanced solid tumor such as melanoma, head and neck, liver or kidney cancer. CDR3 amino acids: CASRPGLTTNEKLFF. In nucleotides, the CDR3 is TGTGCCAGTAGGCCGGGGCTTACAACTAATGAAAAACTGTTTTTT.